These T cell receptor beta chains were read from a single sample in a study of Ad26.COV2.S vaccination and SARS-CoV-2 variants. Profiling relied on immunoSEQ multiplex PCR, and the TCRdb table lists in-frame clones only, not all of them. This repertoire shows about 320,000 clones, under 90% found once; its top ten account for 5.5%. The sequencing here drew on peripheral blood, taken in a trial of Ad26.COV2.S vaccine versus placebo. These receptors all stem from a person aged 18-60 years who received the Ad26.COV2.S COVID-19 vaccine or a placebo. The CDR3 runs from the conserved cysteine through the conserved F or W. A D gene is named only where the DNA matches it firmly. Clone size is not always given. Where it is, it says once, few, many or a class for expanded clones.

d_call clone_size cdr3_length j_call v_call cdr3_nt cdr3_aa
NA NA 18 TRBJ2-1 TRBV5-1 TGCGCCAGCAGCTCTGAGGGGTTTGCGCTAAGCTCCTACAATGAGCAGTTCTTC CASSSEGFALSSYNEQFF
NA NA 15 TRBJ2-2 TRBV7-2 TGTGCCAGCAGCTTAACTCCCCGGAACACCGGGGAGCTGTTTTTT CASSLTPRNTGELFF
NA once 13 TRBJ1-1 TRBV7-2 TGTGCCAGCAGCTTAGACGGGGTAACTGAAGCTTTCTTT CASSLDGVTEAFF
NA once 14 TRBJ2-1 TRBV4-3 TGCGCCAGCAGCCAAGTGATAGCTTCGAATGAGCAGTTCTTC CASSQVIASNEQFF
TRBD1 many 16 TRBJ1-2 TRBV7-9 TGTGCCAGCAGCTTGCCCCCGGGACAGGTCCATTATGGCTACACCTTC CASSLPPGQVHYGYTF
NA NA 14 TRBJ1-1 TRBV15 TGTGCCACCAGCAGAGTGCAGGTGAACACTGAAGCTTTCTTT CATSRVQVNTEAFF
NA NA 13 TRBJ1-5 TRBV27 TGTGCCAGCGGGACGTATAGCAATCAGCCCCAGCATTTT CASGTYSNQPQHF
TRBD1 NA 16 TRBJ1-6 TRBV5-5 TGTGCCAGCAGCTTGTTTCGGCAGGGGGCTAATTCACCCCTCCACTTT CASSLFRQGANSPLHF
NA NA 15 TRBJ1-3 TRBV7-2 TGTGCCAGCAGCTTAGGATCCGGGACGAAACACACCATATATTTT CASSLGSGTKHTIYF
NA NA 11 TRBJ1-1 TRBV18 TGTGCCAGCTCACCCGACACTGAAGCTTTCTTT CASSPDTEAFF
TRBD2 NA 17 TRBJ2-1 TRBV18 TGTGCCAGCTCGCCCTATATGAGCGGGAACTTGGCGGATGAGCAGTTCTTC CASSPYMSGNLADEQFF
NA NA 15 TRBJ1-1 TRBV19 TGTGCCAGTAGTAAAACGACAGCCTCGAACACTGAAGCTTTCTTT CASSKTTASNTEAFF
NA once 13 TRBJ1-1 TRBV30 TGTGCCTGGAGTGTACTGGTGAAAACTGAAGCTTTCTTT CAWSVLVKTEAFF
NA NA 14 TRBJ2-1 TRBV29-1 NA CSVGLGSPGPTEFF
TRBD2 NA 15 TRBJ2-1 TRBV13 TGTGCCAGCAGCTGGCGACTAGCGGGATACAATGAGCAGTTCTTC CASSWRLAGYNEQFF
NA NA 12 TRBJ1-5 TRBV6-6 TGTGCCAGCAGGACCGACCGCCAGCCCCAGCATTTT CASRTDRQPQHF
NA NA 19 TRBJ1-6 TRBV7-9 TGTGCCAGCAGCTTAGCGACAGGAACCACCTTTATCTATAATTCACCCCTCCACTTT CASSLATGTTFIYNSPLHF
TRBD2 NA 17 TRBJ2-1 TRBV4-3 TGCGCCAGCAGCCTAGGAGGAGTGAGCGGGGGAACCAATGAGCAGTTCTTC CASSLGGVSGGTNEQFF
NA NA 13 TRBJ1-4 TRBV5-8 TGTGCCAGCACTCGGACAGAAAATGAAAAACTGTTTTTT CASTRTENEKLFF
NA NA 13 TRBJ2-6 TRBV19 TGTGCCAGTAGTAACCCTGGGGCCAACGTCCTGACTTTC CASSNPGANVLTF
NA NA 18 TRBJ1-2 TRBV14 TGTGCCAGCAGCCAAGATCAGGAGGTCCGACGACCTAACTATGGCTACACCTTC CASSQDQEVRRPNYGYTF
NA once 15 TRBJ2-2 TRBV10-1 TGCGCCAGCAGTGAGTCCGGGACCTACACCGGGGAGCTGTTTTTT CASSESGTYTGELFF
NA NA 12 TRBJ1-2 TRBV25-1 TGTGCCAGCAGTGGACTGAACTATGGCTACACCTTC CASSGLNYGYTF
NA NA 12 TRBJ1-1 TRBV10-3 TGTGCCATCAGTGAGGGGAACACTGAAGCTTTCTTT CAISEGNTEAFF
TRBD2 NA 15 TRBJ2-3 TRBV4-3 TGCGCCAGCAGCCAAGAGTCCCCCGGGGGGGATACGCAGTATTTT CASSQESPGGDTQYF
TRBD1 NA 13 TRBJ1-1 TRBV29-1 TGCAGCTACCGACAGGGAAAATACACTGAAGCTTTCTTT CSYRQGKYTEAFF
NA NA 14 TRBJ1-1 TRBV5-6 TGTGCCAGCAGCTCTGTAGGGACGAACACTGAAGCTTTCTTT CASSSVGTNTEAFF
TRBD1 NA 15 TRBJ1-1 TRBV6-5 TGTGCCAGCAGACCTCTCAACAGGGGAAACACTGAAGCTTTCTTT CASRPLNRGNTEAFF
NA NA 15 TRBJ1-5 TRBV7-6 TGTGCCAGCAGCTTAGCAGGAATGAGCAATCAGCCCCAGCATTTT CASSLAGMSNQPQHF
TRBD1 NA 16 TRBJ1-2 TRBV4-3 TGCGCCAGCAGCCAAGTGGCCCCCCCAGGGGGCTATGGCTACACCTTC CASSQVAPPGGYGYTF
NA NA 17 TRBJ2-3 TRBV24-1 TGTGCCACCAGTGATTTGGGCCCAGGGACGTGGGAAGATACGCAGTATTTT CATSDLGPGTWEDTQYF
NA NA 12 TRBJ1-2 TRBV6-5 TGTGCCAGCAGTAGACCCACTGGGGGCTACACCTTC CASSRPTGGYTF
NA NA 16 TRBJ1-2 TRBV9 TGTGCCAGCAGCCCCTCCCCCCTTTTGTTCAGCTATGGCTACACCTTC CASSPSPLLFSYGYTF
NA once 13 TRBJ1-2 TRBV6-5 TGTGCCAGCAGTTATATGGGGTTGCATGGCTACACCTTC CASSYMGLHGYTF
TRBD1 NA 17 TRBJ2-7 TRBV15 TGTGCCACCAGCAGAATTGGTGGGGACAGGGATGTCTACGAGCAGTACTTC CATSRIGGDRDVYEQYF
TRBD1 NA 15 TRBJ1-4 TRBV5-4 TGTGCCAGCAGACAGGGGACAAGCCTTAATGAAAAACTGTTTTTT CASRQGTSLNEKLFF
TRBD1 NA 15 TRBJ2-3 TRBV7-9 TGTGCCAGCAGCTTACTGACAGGGGGATTGGATACGCAGTATTTT CASSLLTGGLDTQYF
NA once 13 TRBJ2-7 TRBV6-1 TGTGCCAGCAGTGAGACAGGATACTACGAGCAGTACTTC CASSETGYYEQYF
NA NA 16 TRBJ1-1 TRBV6-2/TRBV6-3 TGTGCCAGCAGCACCACCAGGGGACCCGTCAACACTGAAGCTTTCTTT CASSTTRGPVNTEAFF
NA NA 17 TRBJ2-2 TRBV7-9 TGTGCCAGCAGCTTAGCCGTGCTAGATGGGGCCACCGGGGAGCTGTTTTTT CASSLAVLDGATGELFF
NA NA 14 TRBJ1-1 TRBV7-9 TGTGCCAGCAGCTGGACGGCGGGGATCACTGAAGCTTTCTTT CASSWTAGITEAFF
TRBD1 NA 15 TRBJ1-2 TRBV7-2 TGTGCCAGCAGCTTATATCAGGGGGCGGACTATGGCTACACCTTC CASSLYQGADYGYTF
NA NA 13 TRBJ1-2 TRBV7-9 TGTGCCAGCAGCTTAACTTGGGGCGGAGGCTACACCTTC CASSLTWGGGYTF
TRBD1 NA 15 TRBJ1-1 TRBV2 TGTGCCAGCAGTGAATCAGGGGGCGCGGTCACTGAAGCTTTCTTT CASSESGGAVTEAFF
NA NA 15 TRBJ1-6 TRBV4-3 TGCGCCAGCAGCCAAGGAGGGGTCTATAATTCACCCCTCCACTTT CASSQGGVYNSPLHF
NA NA 14 TRBJ1-1 TRBV18 TGTGCCAGCTCAGCGCAGGGGTTAGGAGTTGAAGCTTTCTTT CASSAQGLGVEAFF
NA NA 18 TRBJ2-1 TRBV10-3 TGTGCCATCAGTAGCTCCGGGACAATTGATAGCTCCTACAATGAGCAGTTCTTC CAISSSGTIDSSYNEQFF
NA NA 14 TRBJ2-3 TRBV6-4 TGTGCCAGCAGGGACCACCGGGAAGAAGGAGTGCAGTATTTT CASRDHREEGVQYF
NA NA 14 TRBJ1-6 TRBV28 TGTGCCAGCCAACAGCCGGCTTATACTTCACCCCTCCACTTT CASQQPAYTSPLHF
TRBD2 NA 13 TRBJ2-1 TRBV29-1 TGCAGCGTTGTGGGCGGGAGCTACAATGAGCAGTTCTTC CSVVGGSYNEQFF
NA NA 18 TRBJ1-5 TRBV7-8 TGTGCCAGCAGCCAAAGGGTCCCCCAGGGGCGAGAGCATCAGCCCCAGCATTTT CASSQRVPQGREHQPQHF
TRBD1 NA 15 TRBJ1-6 TRBV15 TGTGCCACCAGCAGATCGACAGGGGTTGGATCACCCCTCCACTTT CATSRSTGVGSPLHF
NA few 14 TRBJ1-5 TRBV28 TGTGCCAGCAGTTTATTACGTAGCAATCAGCCCCAGCATTTT CASSLLRSNQPQHF
NA NA 15 TRBJ2-2 TRBV24-1 TGTGCCACCAGTGATTCCCTAGGGGGCACCGGGGAGCTGTTTTTT CATSDSLGGTGELFF
NA NA 12 TRBJ2-1 TRBV11-3 TGTGCCAGCAGCTTAGTGGGGGATGAGCAGTTCTTC CASSLVGDEQFF